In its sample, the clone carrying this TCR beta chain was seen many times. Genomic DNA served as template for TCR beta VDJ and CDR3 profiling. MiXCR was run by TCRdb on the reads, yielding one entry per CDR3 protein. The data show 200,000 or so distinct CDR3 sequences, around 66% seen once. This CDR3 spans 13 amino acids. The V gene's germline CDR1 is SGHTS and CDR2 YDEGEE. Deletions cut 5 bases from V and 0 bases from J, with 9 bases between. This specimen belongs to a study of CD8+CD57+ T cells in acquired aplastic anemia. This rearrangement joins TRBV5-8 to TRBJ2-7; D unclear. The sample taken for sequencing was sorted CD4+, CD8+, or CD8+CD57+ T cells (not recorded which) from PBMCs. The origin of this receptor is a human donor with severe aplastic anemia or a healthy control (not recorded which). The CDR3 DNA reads TGTGCCAGCAGTCAACCGAACTCCTACGAGCAGTACTTC. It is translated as CASSQPNSYEQYF.